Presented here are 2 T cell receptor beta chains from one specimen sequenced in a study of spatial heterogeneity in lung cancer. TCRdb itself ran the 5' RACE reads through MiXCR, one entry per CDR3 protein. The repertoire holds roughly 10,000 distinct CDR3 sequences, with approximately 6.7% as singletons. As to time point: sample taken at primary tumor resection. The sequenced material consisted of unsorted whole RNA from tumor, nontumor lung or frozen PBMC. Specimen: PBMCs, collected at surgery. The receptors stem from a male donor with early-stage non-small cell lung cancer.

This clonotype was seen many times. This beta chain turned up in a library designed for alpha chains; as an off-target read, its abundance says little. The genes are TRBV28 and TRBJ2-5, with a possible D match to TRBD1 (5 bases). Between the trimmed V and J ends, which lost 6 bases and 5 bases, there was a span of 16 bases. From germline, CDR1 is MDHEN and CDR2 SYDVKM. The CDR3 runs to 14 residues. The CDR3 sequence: CASSNQGGVETQYF. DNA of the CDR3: TGTGCCAGCAGCAACCAGGGTGGAGTTGAGACCCAGTACTTC.

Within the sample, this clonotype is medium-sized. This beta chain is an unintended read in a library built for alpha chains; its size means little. The CDR3 sequence is CASSVDGVGQETQYF. The CDR3 nucleotides read TGTGCCAGCAGCGTAGACGGGGTCGGGCAAGAGACCCAGTACTTC. J is TRBJ2-5 and V is TRBV9, with a tentative D call TRBD2 (5 bases). V dropped 0 bases and J dropped 2 bases, with 11 bases sitting between them. The CDR3 contains 15 residues. Germline loops: CDR1 SGDLS, CDR2 YYNGEE.